This entry lists 8 T cell receptor beta chains sequenced from one sample in a study of tumor and adjacent non-tumor tissue in lung cancer. TCRbeta libraries were built with three rounds of nested PCR, modified from ARM-PCR. MiXCR, applied by TCRdb to the multiplex PCR reads, yields one record per CDR3 protein. The sample holds some 84,000 distinct CDR3 sequences, approximately 57% seen once. RNA was extracted from bulk tissue without any cell sorting. Material for sequencing was lung tumor tissue. The receptor set was obtained from a man aged 65-85 years with non-small cell lung cancer.

This clonotype was found a few times. The chain joins TRBV5-1 to TRBJ2-3; D is unresolved. V was pared by 0 bases and J by 2 bases, with 7 bases between. Germline assignment: CDR1 SGHRS and CDR2 YFSETQ. The CDR3 is 14 residues long. CDR3 amino acids: CASSLAGSTDTQYF. Here the CDR3 DNA reads TGCGCCAGCAGCTTGGCCGGGTCCACAGATACGCAGTATTTT.

This clonotype was observed at least ten times. The chain recombines TRBV4-2 with TRBJ2-3; TRBD2 matches at 7 bases. Germline V gene sequence: CDR1 LGHNA, CDR2 YNFKEQ. After removal of 0 bases from V and 1 base from J, the junction contained 4 bases not matched to a gene. This CDR3 has 16 residues. CDR3 sequence: CASSQETSPRTDTQYF. Here the CDR3 DNA reads TGTGCCAGCAGCCAAGAGACTAGCCCTCGCACAGATACGCAGTATTTT.

The CDR3: CASSQDLAGGTDRQYF. As DNA, the CDR3 is TGTGCCAGCAGCCAAGACCTAGCGGGAGGCACAGATAGGCAATATTTT. The chain is built from TRBV4-2 and TRBJ2-3, with 11 nucleotides matching TRBD2. Trimming at V came to 0 bases and at J to 15 bases, leaving 14 bases not matched to a gene. CDR3 length: 16 residues. Germline values: CDR1 LGHNA, CDR2 YNFKEQ.

Points on this clonotype: The junction does not match germline at one end; this may be a read error. This rearrangement joins TRBV6-1 to TRBJ1-2; D gene uncertain. Per germline, CDR1 MNHNS and CDR2 SASEGT. The CDR3 runs to 14 residues. Here the CDR3 DNA reads TGTCCCAGCAGTGAAAGAATAACTAACTATGGCTACACCTTC. Its translation: CPSSERITNYGYTF.

The chain employs TRBV2 and TRBJ1-2, with TRBD1 matching 8 bases. The V and J ends lost 4 bases and 6 bases, in that order; junction bases with no gene match: 4. The CDR3 totals 13 residues. Germline V CDR1 and CDR2: SNHLY, FYNNEI. The CDR3 DNA follows: TGTGCCAGCAGTGCGACAGGGGAGCATGGCTACACCTTC. Its protein is CASSATGEHGYTF. Full variable domain (outside the CDR3, taken from reference TRBV2 and TRBJ1-2): EPEVTQTPSHQVTQMGQEVILRCVPISNHLYFYWYRQILGQKVEFLVSFYNNEISEKSEIFDDQFSVERPDGSNFTLKIRSTKLEDSAMYFCASSATGEHGYTFGSGTRLTVV.

This clonotype was picked up a small number of times. CDR3 sequence reads: CASSFPGAPYEQYF. Here the CDR3 DNA reads TGTGCCAGCAGTTTTCCCGGGGCCCCCTACGAGCAGTACTTC. The chain has TRBV28 and TRBJ2-7; D is perhaps TRBD1 or TRBD2 (5 bases each). The CDR3 is made up of 14 amino acids. The V gene's germline CDR1 is MDHEN and CDR2 SYDVKM. V was pared by 3 bases and J by 2 bases, with 11 bases between.

In its sample, this clonotype was seen many times. The chain uses TRBV10-3 and TRBJ1-5; TRBD1 is a possible D gene (6 bases). Trimming stripped 9 bases from V and 3 bases from J, with 12 bases between. Per germline, CDR1 ENHRY and CDR2 SYGVKD. This CDR3 has 13 amino acids. The CDR3 DNA reads as TGTGCCATGGGCGGGACACCCAATCAGCCCCAGCATTTT. Encoded protein: CAMGGTPNQPQHF.

Concerning this clonotype itself: A much larger clone lies one base from this, so it may be a read error. The chain combines TRBV12-3 or TRBV12-4 with TRBJ2-1, with D unclear. V was clipped by 9 bases and J by 3 bases, with 15 bases between them. This CDR3 is 14 amino acids long. CDR3 region: CARHGESNYNEQFF. For the CDR3, the DNA is TGTGCCAGGCATGGGGAATCAAACTACAATGAGCAGTTCTTC.